This T cell receptor beta chain appears in the sequencing data of a study of response to subunit inactivated influenza vaccine. TCRdb passed the RT-PCR reads through MiXCR, listing each CDR3 protein once. The table lists about 500,000 distinct CDR3 sequences, about 17% of them singletons, with less than 4% in the top ten. Germline lookup yields CDR1 SGHVS and CDR2 FNYEAQ. The length of the CDR3 is 13 residues. The V segment lost 2 bases and the J segment 8 bases; nucleotides outside the gene matches: 4. The sample in question was CD4+ T cells sorted from PBMCs, obtained around 25 months after vaccination. The chain joins TRBV7-6 to TRBJ1-1; 8 nucleotides match TRBD1. The clonotype comes from a man aged 45 to 75 who received an inactivated influenza vaccine. The CDR3 DNA reads TGTGCCAGCAGCTTAAGCAGGGGGCGCGAAGCTTTCTTT. It is translated as CASSLSRGREAFF.